These 14 T cell receptor beta chains originate from one sample sequenced in a study of T cell repertoires in cytomegalovirus infection. Via MiXCR, TCRdb re-called the reads, giving one row per CDR3 protein. The table has 300,000 to 400,000 distinct CDR3 sequences, 15% to 20% seen once. Sequenced material: PBMCs. Source of these receptors: a human donor in good health (CMV status not recorded). Some clones in this sample may be carry-over from other donors' samples.

Only a few counts were recorded for this clonotype. This rearrangement joins TRBV12-3 or TRBV12-4 to TRBJ2-3, with a tentative D call TRBD2 (5 bases). This CDR3 has 13 amino acids. Trimming cost V 1 base and J 4 bases, with 6 bases left between them. The chain's CDR3 is CASSLGTSDTQYF. The CDR3 DNA reads as TGTGCCAGCAGTTTAGGGACTTCAGATACGCAGTATTTT.

The rearrangement joins TRBV20-1 to TRBJ2-1; 8 nucleotides line up with TRBD1. J lost 7 bases, V lost 2 bases, and 10 bases had no gene match. This CDR3 has 15 amino acids. Germline V gene lookup returns CDR1 DFQATT and CDR2 SNEGSKA (reference sequence). The CDR3 sequence is CSARTSGQGLNEQFF. In DNA, the CDR3 is TGCAGTGCTAGAACGTCTGGACAGGGTTTGAATGAGCAGTTCTTC.

This clonotype was seen only a few times. CDR3 in amino acids: CASSQVTFLETWGNTIYF. CDR3 in DNA: TGTGCCAGCAGCCAAGTCACCTTCCTAGAAACGTGGGGAAACACCATATATTTT. The chain uses TRBV13 and TRBJ1-3; no clear D. The V gene's germline CDR1 is PRHDT and CDR2 FYEKMQ (reference sequence). Trimming left V 5 bases short and J 4 bases short, with 24 bases between. This CDR3 is 18 amino acids long.

This clonotype has only a few counts. The J gene is TRBJ2-3, the V gene TRBV7-8; no firm D call. Germline loops: CDR1 SGHVS, CDR2 FQNEAQ. The length of the CDR3 is 16 residues. Between the trimmed V and J ends, which lost 7 bases and 9 bases, there was a span of 26 bases. The CDR3 is CASNPTRAPRTVTQYF. In DNA form, the CDR3 reads TGTGCCAGCAACCCCACGCGAGCACCACGCACGGTCACGCAGTATTTT.

V usage is TRBV11-3 and J usage is TRBJ2-5; D not certain. Trimming removed 0 bases from V and 2 bases from J, with 10 bases in between. CDR3 length: 15 amino acids. Germline CDR1 is SGHNT and CDR2 is YENEEA. CDR3 sequence reads: CASSLDYGSQETQYF. The DNA for the CDR3 is TGTGCCAGCAGCTTAGATTATGGGTCACAAGAGACCCAGTACTTC.

This clonotype came up many times. This chain uses TRBV7-2 with TRBJ2-3, with 8 nucleotides matching TRBD2. CDR1 is SGHTA, CDR2 FQGNSA, per germline. V lost 3 bases to trimming and J lost 9 bases; unmatched junction nucleotides: 11. The CDR3 is 15 amino acids. The CDR3 spells CASSFRAGVAGTQYF. The CDR3 DNA reads as TGTGCCAGCAGCTTTAGAGCGGGGGTTGCAGGGACGCAGTATTTT.

This clonotype showed up just a few times. The rearrangement joins TRBV28 to TRBJ1-2; unclear D gene. Per germline, CDR1 MDHEN and CDR2 SYDVKM. CDR3 length: 16 residues. The V gene lost 7 bases and the J gene lost 1 base, with 19 bases spanning the gap. CDR3 in DNA: TGTGCCAGCACCACGCCCCGCACGGCCCGTAACTATGGCTACACCTTC. Amino acid sequence: CASTTPRTARNYGYTF.

The chain employs TRBV19 and TRBJ2-5; D remains unclear. The germline V gene encodes CDR1 LNHDA and CDR2 SQIVND (reference sequence). This CDR3 has 14 amino acids. With 5 bases removed from V and 4 bases from J, the gap between germline ends came to 14 bases. The DNA of the CDR3 is TGTGCCAGTAGTCCTCTTCCGTCAACAGAGACCCAGTACTTC. Translation gives CASSPLPSTETQYF.

The V call is TRBV4-3, the J call TRBJ2-5; either TRBD1 or TRBD2 may supply D (6 bases each). V was shortened by 1 base and J by 5 bases, with 17 bases between the two germline ends. The CDR3 is 16 residues long. Germline V lookup: CDR1 LGHNA, CDR2 YSLEER. The CDR3 loop is CASSQGGYRGRETQYF. The CDR3 nucleotides are TGCGCCAGCAGCCAAGGGGGGTATCGGGGGCGGGAGACCCAGTACTTC.

This clonotype was counted many times. The V gene is TRBV7-2, the J gene TRBJ2-1; D is unresolved. Trimming removed 3 bases at V and 7 bases at J, with 10 bases between. Germline CDR1 and CDR2: SGHTA and FQGNSA. This CDR3 is built from 13 residues. The CDR3 coding sequence is TGTGCCAGCAGCTTCGGCCCCGGGAATGAGCAGTTCTTC. Protein product: CASSFGPGNEQFF.

This chain links TRBV10-3 with TRBJ1-2; D is possibly TRBD1 (6 bases). Germline V gene sequence: CDR1 ENHRY, CDR2 SYGVKD. The V end lost 10 bases, the J end lost 6 bases, and 21 bases lay between the germline ends. This CDR3 has 14 amino acids. The CDR3 nucleotides are TGTGCCAGTTCTTTTAGGGGGAGGAGTGATGGCTACACCTTC. Protein product: CASSFRGRSDGYTF.

V usage is TRBV6-1 and J usage is TRBJ1-2; D not certain. V was cut by 5 bases and J by 0 bases, with 10 bases left in between. CDR1 and CDR2 (germline): MNHNS, SASEGT. The CDR3 runs 14 residues. Here the CDR3 DNA reads TGTGCCAGCAGTAGAAGGCAAACTAACTATGGCTACACCTTC. This encodes CASSRRQTNYGYTF.

This clonotype was seen repeatedly, ten times or more. The chain combines TRBV7-9 with TRBJ2-7, with D hard to call. Between the trimmed V and J ends, which lost 5 bases and 7 bases, there was a span of 24 bases. CDR1 is SEHNR and CDR2 is FQNEAQ in the germline V gene (reference sequence). This CDR3 region has 16 residues. This CDR3 reads CASSPPPGPSIGEQYF. As DNA, the CDR3 is TGTGCCAGCAGCCCACCCCCGGGTCCCTCTATCGGGGAGCAGTACTTC.

This clonotype was detected a few times. V is TRBV5-1 and J is TRBJ2-3; D unclear. This CDR3 comprises 14 residues. V was cut by 1 base and J by 2 bases, with 8 bases left in between. Germline CDR1 is SGHRS and CDR2 is YFSETQ. CDR3 bases: TGCGCCAGCAGCTTGTATTGGATCACAGATACGCAGTATTTT. This translates into CASSLYWITDTQYF.